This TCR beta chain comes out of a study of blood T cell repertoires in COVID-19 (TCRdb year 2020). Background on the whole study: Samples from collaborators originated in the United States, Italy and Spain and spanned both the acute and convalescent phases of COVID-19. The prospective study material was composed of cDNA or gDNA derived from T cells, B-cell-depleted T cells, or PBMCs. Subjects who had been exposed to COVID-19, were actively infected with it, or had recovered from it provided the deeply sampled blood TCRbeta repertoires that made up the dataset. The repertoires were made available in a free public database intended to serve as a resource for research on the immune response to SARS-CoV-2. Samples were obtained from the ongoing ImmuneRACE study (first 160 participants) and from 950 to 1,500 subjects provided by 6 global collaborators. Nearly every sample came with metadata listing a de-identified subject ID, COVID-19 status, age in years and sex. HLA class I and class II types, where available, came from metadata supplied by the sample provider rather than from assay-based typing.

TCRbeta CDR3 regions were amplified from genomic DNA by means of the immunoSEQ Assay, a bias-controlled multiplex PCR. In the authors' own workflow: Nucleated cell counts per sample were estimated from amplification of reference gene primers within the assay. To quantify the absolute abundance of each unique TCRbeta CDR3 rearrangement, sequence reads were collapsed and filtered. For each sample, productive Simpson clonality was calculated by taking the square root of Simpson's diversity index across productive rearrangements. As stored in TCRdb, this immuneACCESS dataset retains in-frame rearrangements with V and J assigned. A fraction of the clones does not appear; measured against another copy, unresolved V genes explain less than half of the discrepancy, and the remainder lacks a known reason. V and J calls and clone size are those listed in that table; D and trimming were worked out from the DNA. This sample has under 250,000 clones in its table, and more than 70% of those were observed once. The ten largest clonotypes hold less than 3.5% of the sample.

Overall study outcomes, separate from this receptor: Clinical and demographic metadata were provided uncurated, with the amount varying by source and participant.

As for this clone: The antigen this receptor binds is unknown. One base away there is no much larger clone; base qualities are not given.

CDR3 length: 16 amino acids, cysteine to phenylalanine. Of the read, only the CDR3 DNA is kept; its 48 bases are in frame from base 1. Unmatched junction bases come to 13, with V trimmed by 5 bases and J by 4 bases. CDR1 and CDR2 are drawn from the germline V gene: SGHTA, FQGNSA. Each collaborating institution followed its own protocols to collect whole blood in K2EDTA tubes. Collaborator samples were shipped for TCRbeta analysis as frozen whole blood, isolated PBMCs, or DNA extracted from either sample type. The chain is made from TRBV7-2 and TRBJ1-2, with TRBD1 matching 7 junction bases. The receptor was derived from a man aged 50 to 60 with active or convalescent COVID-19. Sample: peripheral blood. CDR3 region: CASSSTTPGQSYGYTF. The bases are TGTGCCAGCAGCAGTACAACCCCGGGACAGAGCTATGGCTACACCTTC.